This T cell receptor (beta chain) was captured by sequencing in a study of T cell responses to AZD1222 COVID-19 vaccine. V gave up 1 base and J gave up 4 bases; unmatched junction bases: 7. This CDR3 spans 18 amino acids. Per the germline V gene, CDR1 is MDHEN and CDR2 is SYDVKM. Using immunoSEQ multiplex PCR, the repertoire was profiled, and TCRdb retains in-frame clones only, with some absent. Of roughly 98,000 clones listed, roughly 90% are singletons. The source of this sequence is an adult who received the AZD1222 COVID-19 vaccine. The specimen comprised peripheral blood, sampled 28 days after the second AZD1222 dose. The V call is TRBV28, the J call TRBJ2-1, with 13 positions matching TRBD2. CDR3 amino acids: CASSLSFGTSGKYNEQFF. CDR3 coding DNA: TGTGCCAGCAGTTTATCGTTCGGGACTAGCGGGAAATACAATGAGCAGTTCTTC.